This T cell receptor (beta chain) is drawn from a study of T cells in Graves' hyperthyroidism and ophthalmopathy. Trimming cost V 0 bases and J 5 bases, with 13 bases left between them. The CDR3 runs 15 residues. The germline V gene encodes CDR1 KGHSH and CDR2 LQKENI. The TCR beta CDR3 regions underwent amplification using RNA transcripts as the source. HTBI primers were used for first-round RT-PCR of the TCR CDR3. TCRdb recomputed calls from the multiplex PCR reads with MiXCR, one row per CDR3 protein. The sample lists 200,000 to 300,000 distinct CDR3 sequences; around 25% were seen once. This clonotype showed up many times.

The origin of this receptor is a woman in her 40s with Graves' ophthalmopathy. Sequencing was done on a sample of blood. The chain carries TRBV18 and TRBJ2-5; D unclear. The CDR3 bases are TGTGCCAGCTCACCACCGACACACCAAGGGGAGACCCAGTACTTC. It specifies CASSPPTHQGETQYF.